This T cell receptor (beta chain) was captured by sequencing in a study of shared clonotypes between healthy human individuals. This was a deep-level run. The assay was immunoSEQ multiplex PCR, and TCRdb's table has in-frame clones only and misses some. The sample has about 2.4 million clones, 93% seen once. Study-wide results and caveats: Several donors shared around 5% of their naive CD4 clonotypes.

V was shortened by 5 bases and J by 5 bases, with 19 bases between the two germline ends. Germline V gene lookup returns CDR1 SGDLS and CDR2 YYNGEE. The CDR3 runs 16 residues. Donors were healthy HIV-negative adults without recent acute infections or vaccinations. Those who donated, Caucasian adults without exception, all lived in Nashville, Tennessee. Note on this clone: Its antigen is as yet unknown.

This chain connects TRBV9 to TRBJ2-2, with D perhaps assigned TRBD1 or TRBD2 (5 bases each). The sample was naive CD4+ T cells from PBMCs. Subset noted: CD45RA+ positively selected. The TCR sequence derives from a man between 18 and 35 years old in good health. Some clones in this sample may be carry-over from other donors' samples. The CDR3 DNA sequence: TGTGCCAGCAGTGCCACCGGGACCGGTAGGACCGGGGAGCTGTTTTTT. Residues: CASSATGTGRTGELFF.